This T cell receptor (beta chain) was captured in a study of shared T cell receptors in the human thymus. The trim removed 11 bases at V and 3 bases at J, leaving 7 bases unmatched. The CDR3 loop spans 13 amino acids. Germline-derived CDR1 and CDR2 are SNHLY and FYNNEI. Generated by immunoSEQ multiplex PCR, the TCRdb table keeps only in-frame clones and is missing some. This sample has about 660,000 clones, with over 75% found just once. These records were also assigned to another study, of human thymus T cells.

The source of this sequence is a boy younger than two with a congenital heart defect. This rearrangement joins TRBV2 to TRBJ1-5, with 7 positions matching TRBD1. Sample: thymocytes. For the CDR3, the DNA is TGTGCCGGCGGAGGGGGCTCCAATCAGCCCCAGCATTTT. This sequence encodes CAGGGGSNQPQHF. The full variable domain, its missing parts supplied by reference TRBV2 and TRBJ1-5, is EPEVTQTPSHQVTQMGQEVILRCVPISNHLYFYWYRQILGQKVEFLVSFYNNEISEKSEIFDDQFSVERPDGSNFTLKIRSTKLEDSAMYFCAGGGGSNQPQHFGDGTRLSIL.